This T cell receptor beta chain was documented in a study of blood T cell repertoires in COVID-19. About the study: Acute and convalescent COVID-19 specimens originated in the United States, Italy and Spain. The cDNA or gDNA used as material had been derived from T cells, B-cell-depleted T cells, or PBMCs.

In germline, CDR1 is SGHRS, CDR2 YFSETQ. The CDR3 extends over 14 amino acids. V lost 0 bases to trimming and J lost 3 bases, with 7 bases between them. In the original workflow: The assay estimated nucleated cells by amplifying reference gene primers. TCRdb's table, derived via immunoSEQ multiplex PCR, lists solely in-frame clones and lacks some. V and J calls and clone size are as listed in that table; D and trimming were resolved from the DNA. The table shows some 270,000 clones, with 70% to 90% occurring only once. The receptor was isolated from a woman in her seventies with acute or convalescent COVID-19. Sequences were obtained from peripheral blood. This chain links TRBV5-1 with TRBJ2-1; D remains unclear. The CDR3 DNA reads as TGCGCCAGCAGCTTGGGTCTAGTCTACAATGAGCAGTTCTTC. Protein: CASSLGLVYNEQFF.